This TCR beta chain comes out of a study of blood T cell repertoires in COVID-19 (dated by TCRdb to about 2020). Regarding the research as a whole: Samples covering the acute and convalescent phases of COVID-19 were provided by collaborators in the United States, Italy and Spain. The prospective study material was composed of cDNA or gDNA derived from T cells, B-cell-depleted T cells, or PBMCs. The dataset comprised deeply sampled blood TCRbeta repertoires from subjects exposed to, actively infected with, or recovered from COVID-19. A freely available public database, intended as a resource for researchers studying the immune response to SARS-CoV-2, is where the repertoires were released. The samples were drawn from the first 160 participants of the ongoing ImmuneRACE study and from 1,200 or so subjects provided by 6 global collaborators. The sample metadata nearly always contained a de-identified subject ID, COVID-19 status, age in years and sex. Where available, HLA class I and class II types were obtained from metadata supplied by the sample provider rather than from assay-based typing.

TCRbeta CDR3 regions were amplified from genomic DNA using the immunoSEQ Assay, a bias-controlled multiplex PCR. Per the original workflow: The number of nucleated cells in each sample was estimated by amplification of reference gene primers within the assay. To quantify the absolute abundance of each unique TCRbeta CDR3 rearrangement, sequence reads were collapsed and filtered. For each sample, productive Simpson clonality was calculated as the square root of Simpson's diversity index over productive rearrangements. The immuneACCESS repertoire file appears here via TCRdb, limited to in-frame rearrangements. These files lack a portion of the clones; in checked studies, under half of the deficit traces to unresolved V genes, and the cause of the others is not known. The V and J calls and clone size come from that table; D and trimming were worked out from the DNA. The sample includes about 480,000 clones, with roughly 90% observed a single time. 1.5% to 2% of the sample rests with the top ten.

From a lookup of the germline V gene, CDR1 and CDR2 are SGHDT and YYEEEE. Relative to germline, V is missing 4 bases and J is missing 4 bases, with 4 bases of the junction outside any gene match. Its CDR3 holds 13 amino acids, cysteine through phenylalanine. The entry retains the CDR3 DNA only, 39 bases that are in frame from base 1. In the prospective study, participants were 18 to 89 years old, resided in about two dozen geographic areas of the United States, and were enrolled through a virtual design. In the prospective study, participants were assigned to cohorts based on the clinical history participants reported in a screening survey and a study questionnaire. Recovered participants in ImmuneRACE Cohort 3 were defined as having two consecutive negative NP/OP PCR tests, clearance from a healthcare professional, or resolution of symptoms. Mobile phlebotomists in the prospective study collected whole blood, serum and a nasopharyngeal or oropharyngeal swab from every participant. Participants in the prospective study had the option to provide additional blood draws and questionnaires over a roughly two-month period. Prospective study blood samples were shipped either frozen or at room temperature before DNA extraction.

With respect to this clone: It lacks a known antigen. Base-call qualities are not available, and no considerably larger clone is one nucleotide away.

The study at large found these results: Clinical and demographic metadata were provided uncurated, with the amount varying by source and participant.

The specimen sequenced was PBMCs or T cells enriched from blood (not recorded which). The sequence derives from a woman aged 40 to 50 who had recovered from COVID-19. The V and J segments used are TRBV5-6 and TRBJ1-2, and TRBD1 matches 7 of the central bases. Read as DNA, the sequence is TGTGCCAGCAGCCTTCGGGACAGCTATGGCTACACCTTC. This translates into CASSLRDSYGYTF.